Listed below are T cell receptor beta chains from one sample, sequenced in a study of T cell repertoires in cytomegalovirus infection. TCRdb re-called the reads with MiXCR, one entry per CDR3 protein. The profile covers over 450,000 distinct CDR3 sequences, with around 11% appearing a single time and around 9.6% taken by the ten largest. Sequenced sample: PBMCs. All receptors come from a human donor in good health (CMV status not recorded). Some clones in this sample may be carry-over from other donors' samples. CDR3s include the opening cysteine and the closing phenylalanine or tryptophan. D genes are given only for firm matches. Size is omitted from some rows. Given values are once, few, many or a class for expanded clones.

J gene | D gene | clone size | V gene | CDR3 protein | CDR3 DNA
TRBJ2-5 | . | . | TRBV7-2 | CASSLDHEGWETQYF | TGTGCCAGCAGCTTAGATCATGAGGGGTGGGAGACCCAGTACTTC
TRBJ2-7 | TRBD1 | . | TRBV2 | CASRLTGTEQYF | TGTGCCAGCAGACTGACAGGGACCGAGCAGTACTTC
TRBJ2-2 | . | . | TRBV18 | CASSPPETRPGELFF | TGTGCCAGCTCACCACCGGAGACCCGCCCCGGGGAGCTGTTTTTT
TRBJ2-2 | . | many | TRBV10-3 | CAISESSGRKGELFF | TGTGCCATCAGTGAATCGTCAGGACGTAAAGGGGAGCTGTTTTTT
TRBJ2-7 | . | many | TRBV6-1 | CASSEIYGGAYEQYF | TGTGCCAGCAGTGAAATCTATGGGGGAGCCTACGAGCAGTACTTC
TRBJ2-5 | TRBD2 | many | TRBV12-3/TRBV12-4 | CASSAGDQETQYF | TGTGCCAGCAGCGCGGGGGATCAAGAGACCCAGTACTTC
TRBJ1-1 | . | many | TRBV7-9 | CASSIEGILGRAFF | TGTGCCAGCAGCATAGAAGGGATCCTCGGAAGAGCTTTCTTT
TRBJ2-7 | . | . | TRBV20-1 | CSARGRDTYEQYF | TGCAGTGCTAGAGGCCGGGACACCTACGAGCAGTACTTC
TRBJ1-5 | TRBD1 | . | TRBV12-3/TRBV12-4 | CASSYTGGDNQPQHF | TGTGCCAGCAGCTACACAGGGGGTGACAATCAGCCCCAGCATTTT
TRBJ2-7 | . | many | TRBV19 | CASSPNRDYSYEQYF | TGTGCCAGTAGTCCTAACAGGGATTACTCCTACGAGCAGTACTTC
TRBJ2-3 | TRBD1 | many | TRBV28 | CASSSYNDRETSTDTQYF | TGTGCCAGCAGTTCCTACAATGACAGGGAAACTAGCACAGATACGCAGTATTTT
TRBJ1-3 | . | many | TRBV5-6 | CASSRIGGAPSGNTIYF | TGTGCCAGCAGCCGAATCGGAGGGGCCCCCTCTGGAAACACCATATATTTT
TRBJ1-2 | TRBD1 | . | TRBV29-1 | CSVGSGTGGSYGYTF | TGCAGCGTTGGCTCCGGGACAGGGGGGAGCTATGGCTACACCTTC
TRBJ2-1 | . | many | TRBV11-2 | CASSPQTVSSYNEQFF | TGTGCCAGCAGCCCTCAGACTGTTAGCTCCTACAATGAGCAGTTCTTC
TRBJ1-1 | . | many | TRBV24-1 | CATSDTGQNTEAFF | TGTGCCACCAGTGATACCGGACAGAACACTGAAGCTTTCTTT
TRBJ1-1 | TRBD1 | . | TRBV20-1 | CSAQGQGNFSSTEAFF | TGCAGTGCTCAAGGACAGGGTAATTTTTCGAGCACTGAAGCTTTCTTT
TRBJ2-5 | TRBD2 | . | TRBV5-4 | CASSSAGTTETQYF | TGTGCCAGCAGCTCCGCCGGGACTACAGAGACCCAGTACTTC
TRBJ1-1 | . | . | TRBV5-1 | CASSLRPGNTEAFF | TGCGCCAGCAGCTTGAGGCCGGGGAACACTGAAGCTTTCTTT
TRBJ1-4 | . | few | TRBV12-3/TRBV12-4 | CASSLNENEKLFF | TGTGCCAGCAGTTTAAACGAAAATGAAAAACTGTTTTTT
TRBJ1-1 | . | many | TRBV6-1 | CASTTGGGGEKAFF | TGTGCCAGCACCACTGGAGGAGGGGGAGAGAAAGCTTTCTTT
TRBJ2-3 | TRBD2 | many | TRBV7-3 | CASSQTSGRTTDTQYF | TGTGCCAGCAGCCAGACTAGCGGGAGAACGACAGATACGCAGTATTTT
TRBJ2-3 | TRBD2 | many | TRBV7-2 | CASAGLAGGPETQYF | TGTGCCAGCGCGGGACTAGCGGGAGGGCCCGAGACGCAGTATTTT
TRBJ1-2 | . | many | TRBV7-2 | CASSPYPGYGYGYTF | TGTGCCAGCAGCCCTTATCCGGGATATGGCTATGGCTACACCTTC
TRBJ1-5 | TRBD1 | many | TRBV28 | CASIDRGPGNQPQHF | TGTGCCAGCATTGACAGGGGGCCGGGCAATCAGCCCCAGCATTTT
TRBJ2-7 | TRBD2 | . | TRBV4-2 | CASSQEGGISYEQYF | TGTGCCAGCAGCCAAGAGGGAGGGATTTCCTACGAGCAGTACTTC
TRBJ2-2 | . | . | TRBV2 | CASSEPQSDPGELFF | TGTGCCAGCAGTGAACCCCAAAGTGACCCCGGGGAGCTGTTTTTT
TRBJ2-1 | . | . | TRBV5-1 | CASSIQPYNEQFF | TGCGCCAGCAGCATACAGCCCTACAATGAGCAGTTCTTC
TRBJ2-5 | TRBD1 | many | TRBV14 | CASSQRGRGLRETQYF | TGTGCCAGCAGCCAACGTGGCAGGGGGCTTCGGGAGACCCAGTACTTC
TRBJ2-5 | . | few | TRBV7-3 | CASSPFSDRTQYF | TGTGCCAGCAGCCCCTTCTCCGATCGGACCCAGTACTTC
TRBJ1-4 | . | many | TRBV5-1 | CASSLTVTNEKLFF | TGCGCCAGCAGCTTGACAGTGACAAATGAAAAACTGTTTTTT
TRBJ1-1 | TRBD1 | many | TRBV28 | CASILIPRGLGTEAFF | TGTGCCAGCATTCTCATACCCAGGGGGCTGGGTACTGAAGCTTTCTTT
TRBJ2-1 | TRBD2 | many | TRBV2 | CASSVGTSVYNEQFF | TGTGCCAGCAGCGTCGGGACTAGCGTCTACAATGAGCAGTTCTTC
TRBJ2-1 | . | many | TRBV7-3 | CASSLSGANEQFF | TGTGCCAGCAGCTTGTCCGGGGCCAATGAGCAGTTCTTC
TRBJ2-2 | . | . | TRBV13 | CASSLGTPGELFF | TGTGCCAGCAGCCTGGGGACCCCCGGGGAGCTGTTTTTT
TRBJ1-2 | . | few | TRBV6-5 | CASSRGGGYYGYTF | TGTGCCAGCAGTCGGGGGGGGGGCTACTATGGCTACACCTTC
TRBJ1-5 | . | many | TRBV2 | CASSDPGRQPQHF | TGTGCCAGCAGTGATCCAGGGCGGCAGCCCCAGCATTTT
TRBJ2-2 | . | many | TRBV7-2 | CASSPAGTLNTGELFF | TGTGCCAGCAGCCCCGCCGGGACCTTAAACACCGGGGAGCTGTTTTTT
TRBJ1-5 | . | . | TRBV3-1 | CASSPNGPGHQPQHF | TGTGCCAGCAGCCCGAACGGGCCAGGGCATCAGCCCCAGCATTTT
TRBJ2-2 | . | few | TRBV6-5 | CASSYARELFF | TGTGCCAGCAGTTACGCCCGGGAGCTGTTTTTT
TRBJ2-5 | . | many | TRBV7-2 | CASSFAGAGETQYF | TGTGCCAGCAGCTTTGCGGGGGCGGGGGAGACCCAGTACTTC
TRBJ2-3 | . | . | TRBV3-1 | CASSQRGMNTDTQYF | TGTGCCAGCAGCCAAAGGGGAATGAACACAGATACGCAGTATTTT
TRBJ2-5 | . | few | TRBV3-1 | CASSPRRTRQETQYF | TGTGCCAGCAGCCCACGCCGGACAAGACAAGAGACCCAGTACTTC
TRBJ2-7 | TRBD1 | . | TRBV20-1 | CSATTGAGYEQYF | TGCAGTGCTACGACAGGGGCCGGGTACGAGCAGTACTTC
TRBJ2-5 | TRBD2 | few | TRBV6-6 | CASSPTGAGGGETQYF | TGTGCCAGCAGTCCGACAGGCGCGGGAGGGGGGGAGACCCAGTACTTC
TRBJ1-3 | . | few | TRBV12-3/TRBV12-4 | CASTLEVDTIYF | TGTGCCAGCACCTTGGAGGTTGACACCATATATTTT
TRBJ2-3 | TRBD1 | many | TRBV15 | CATSYRTGRTNTQYF | TGTGCCACGTCATACAGGACAGGGAGGACGAATACGCAGTATTTT
TRBJ2-7 | TRBD2 | many | TRBV25-1 | CASSRVAGSYEQYF | TGTGCCAGCAGTAGGGTAGCGGGATCCTACGAGCAGTACTTC
TRBJ2-7 | . | many | TRBV11-2 | CASSLGGKAYEQYF | TGTGCCAGCAGCTTAGGCGGTAAAGCCTACGAGCAGTACTTC
TRBJ2-7 | TRBD2 | few | TRBV20-1 | CSADGLAGDEQYF | TGCAGTGCAGACGGACTAGCCGGCGACGAGCAGTACTTC
TRBJ1-2 | . | . | TRBV13 | CASSIRQTLNYGYTF | TGTGCCAGCAGCATCAGACAGACCCTTAACTATGGCTACACCTTC
TRBJ2-2 | . | many | TRBV7-2 | CASSLDLNTGELFF | TGTGCCAGCAGCCTTGACCTGAACACCGGGGAGCTGTTTTTT
TRBJ2-6 | . | many | TRBV7-2 | CASSLWARGSGANVLTF | TGTGCCAGCAGCTTATGGGCCAGGGGCTCTGGGGCCAACGTCCTGACTTTC
TRBJ1-5 | TRBD1 | . | TRBV20-1 | CSGRDRLNQPQHF | TGCAGTGGCCGGGACAGACTCAATCAGCCCCAGCATTTT